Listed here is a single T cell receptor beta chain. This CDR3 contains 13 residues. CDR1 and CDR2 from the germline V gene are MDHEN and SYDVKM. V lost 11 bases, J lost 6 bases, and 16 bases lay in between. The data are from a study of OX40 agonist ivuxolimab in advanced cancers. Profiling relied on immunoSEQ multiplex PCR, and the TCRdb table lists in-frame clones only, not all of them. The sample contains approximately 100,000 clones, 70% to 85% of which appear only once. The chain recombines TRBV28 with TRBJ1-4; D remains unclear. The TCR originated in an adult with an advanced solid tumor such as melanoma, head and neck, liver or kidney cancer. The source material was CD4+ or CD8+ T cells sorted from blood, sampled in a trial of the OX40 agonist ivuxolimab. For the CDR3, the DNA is TGTGCCTCCCTAGGCGCCGGGGATGAAAAACTGTTTTTT. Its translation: CASLGAGDEKLFF.